The next 18 T cell receptor beta chains were all read from a single sample in a study of T cell responses to AZD1222 COVID-19 vaccine. TCRdb's table, derived via immunoSEQ multiplex PCR, lists solely in-frame clones and lacks some. This table holds tens of thousands of clones, just under 90% found once. This specimen consisted of peripheral blood, obtained on day 0 of AZD1222 vaccination. The receptor source for this set is an adult in good health.

This sequence joins TRBV9 and TRBJ1-3; D gene ambiguous. The V gene's germline CDR1 is SGDLS and CDR2 YYNGEE. There are 15 residues in the CDR3. Trimming removed 2 bases from V and 2 bases from J, with 11 bases in between. The CDR3 here is CASSVGGDPGNTIYF. The DNA for the CDR3 is TGTGCCAGCAGCGTCGGTGGGGATCCTGGAAACACCATATATTTT.

V is TRBV28 and J is TRBJ1-6; 7 positions agree with TRBD1. Germline V gene data show CDR1 as MDHEN and CDR2 as SYDVKM. The CDR3 sequence is 14 residues long. V trimming: 8 bases; J trimming: 6 bases; junction bases outside the gene matches: 7. The CDR3 spells CASGTGTVNSPLHF. CDR3 in DNA: TGTGCCAGCGGGACCGGGACAGTTAATTCACCCCTCCACTTT.

This chain connects TRBV29-1 to TRBJ1-2; no reliable D call. Germline loops: CDR1 SQVTM, CDR2 ANQGSEA. This CDR3 spans 13 amino acids. The V end was cut by 3 bases, the J end by 7 bases, with 15 bases between. The CDR3 is CSVEVGKRGGYTF. The CDR3 DNA reads as TGCAGCGTTGAGGTGGGGAAAAGAGGTGGCTACACCTTC.

The rearrangement uses TRBV7-9 and TRBJ2-7; maybe TRBD1 (7 bases). In germline, CDR1 is SEHNR, CDR2 FQNEAQ (reference sequence). The ends were cut back, 6 bases at V and 3 bases at J, with 15 bases in the middle. This CDR3 is 14 amino acids long. CDR3 region: CASRRGGGIYEQYF. The CDR3 coding sequence is TGTGCCAGCAGGCGTGGAGGGGGCATCTACGAGCAGTACTTC. Variable domain in full (rest from reference TRBV7-9 and TRBJ2-7): DTGVSQNPRHKITKRGQNVTFRCDPISEHNRLYWYRQTLGQGPEFLTYFQNEAQLEKSRLLSDRFSAERPKGSFSTLEIQRTEQGDSAMYLCASRRGGGIYEQYFGPGTRLTVT.

The chain is built from TRBV29-1 and TRBJ1-1, with 7 bases identical to TRBD1. The CDR3 loop spans 12 amino acids. From germline, CDR1 is SQVTM and CDR2 ANQGSEA. J was trimmed by 1 base and V by 6 bases; bases with no gene match: 2. CDR3 DNA sequence: TGCAGCGTGAGACAGGGGAACACTGAAGCTTTCTTT. It specifies CSVRQGNTEAFF. Combining the CDR3 with reference TRBV29-1 and TRBJ1-1 gives the whole variable domain SAVISQKPSRDICQRGTSLTIQCQVDSQVTMMFWYRQQPGQSLTLIATANQGSEATYESGFVIDKFPISRPNLTFSTLTVSNMSPEDSSIYLCSVRQGNTEAFFGQGTRLTVV.

The chain links TRBV30 to TRBJ1-1; weak D call: TRBD1 (6 bases). Trimming removed 7 bases from V and 2 bases from J, with 14 bases in between. This CDR3 spans 13 amino acids. The germline gives CDR1 GTSNPN, CDR2 SVGIG (reference sequence). CDR3 coding DNA: TGTGCCTCTGAACAGGGCCGTAACACTGAAGCTTTCTTT. It is translated as CASEQGRNTEAFF.

The genes are TRBV6-5 and TRBJ2-1, with D unresolved. CDR3 length: 11 residues. Germline-derived CDR1 and CDR2 are MNHEY and SVGAGI. Trimming stripped 5 bases from V and 4 bases from J, with 3 bases between. CDR3 bases: TGTGCCAGCAGTCCTTACAATGAGCAGTTCTTC. Protein product: CASSPYNEQFF.

The V gene is TRBV21-1, the J gene TRBJ1-1; the listed D gene, TRBD1, was not tested against the DNA. TRBV21-1 is a known pseudogene. The CDR3 is made up of 11 amino acids. The CDR3 loop is CASSAGVMAFF. In DNA, the CDR3 is TGTGCCAGCAGCGCAGGGGTTATGGCTTTCTTT.

In DNA, the CDR3 is TGTGCCTGGTCCCGTAGGGGGGCCGCCTACGAGCAGTACTTC. Residues: CAWSRRGAAYEQYF. The rearrangement joins TRBV30 to TRBJ2-7; D might be TRBD1 or TRBD2, each matching 6 bases. The CDR3 runs 14 residues. The V gene lost 5 bases and the J gene lost 2 bases, with 16 bases spanning the gap. CDR1 is GTSNPN, CDR2 SVGIG, per germline (reference sequence).

This chain uses TRBV6-6 with TRBJ1-1; no reliable D call. Trimming left V 6 bases short and J 0 bases short, with 20 bases between. The CDR3 length is 17 residues. Germline values: CDR1 MNHNY, CDR2 SVGAGI (reference sequence). The CDR3 DNA follows: TGTGCCAGCAGCCGAGACCGGATCGATAGAGTGAACACTGAAGCTTTCTTT. Translation gives CASSRDRIDRVNTEAFF.

This clone showed up just once. The rearrangement links TRBV19 to TRBJ2-5; D unclear. The CDR3 length is 12 residues. Trimming stripped 7 bases from V and 5 bases from J, with 11 bases between. Germline CDR1 and CDR2: LNHDA and SQIVND (reference sequence). CDR3: CASMGLVETQYF. CDR3 sequence (DNA): TGTGCCAGTATGGGTCTAGTTGAGACCCAGTACTTC.

The V call is TRBV19, the J call TRBJ1-1, with a weak D call TRBD1 (5 bases). The germline CDR1 and CDR2 sequences are LNHDA and SQIVND (reference sequence). The CDR3 runs 15 residues. V lost 6 bases, J lost 0 bases, and 14 bases lay in between. The CDR3 nucleotides are TGTGCCAGTAGCCCCAGGGCGGCGATGAACACTGAAGCTTTCTTT. Protein product: CASSPRAAMNTEAFF.

The CDR3 protein is CASRGAYGNTEAFF. CDR3 nucleotides: TGTGCCAGCAGGGGAGCGTACGGAAACACTGAAGCTTTCTTT. The V and J genes are TRBV6-5 and TRBJ1-1; D uncertain. This CDR3 is 14 amino acids long. V gave up 6 bases and J gave up 2 bases, with 13 bases separating them. CDR1 is MNHEY and CDR2 is SVGAGI in the germline V gene.

The V gene is TRBV27, the J gene TRBJ1-1; possibly TRBD1 for D (6 bases). Per germline, CDR1 MNHEY and CDR2 SMNVEV (reference sequence). V lost 5 bases, J lost 11 bases, and 30 bases lay in between. This CDR3 has 17 residues. The CDR3 region is CASSGGWGRQEGHEAFF. DNA of the CDR3: TGTGCCAGCAGTGGGGGTTGGGGGCGGCAGGAGGGACATGAGGCTTTCTTT.

The chain recombines TRBV3-1 (or the pseudogene TRBV3-2) with TRBJ1-2, with D perhaps TRBD1 (5 bases). CDR1 is LGHDT and CDR2 is YNNKEL in the germline V gene (reference sequence). The V end lost 9 bases, the J end lost 2 bases, and 16 bases lay between the germline ends. This CDR3 has 14 amino acids. The CDR3 here is CASTRGASNYGYTF. As DNA, the CDR3 is TGTGCCAGTACCCGTGGGGCCTCAAACTATGGCTACACCTTC.

V is TRBV30 and J is TRBJ1-1, with a tentative D call TRBD1 (5 bases). The germline V and J ends were trimmed by 5 bases and 0 bases, with 10 bases remaining between them. Germline assignment: CDR1 GTSNPN and CDR2 SVGIG (reference sequence). The CDR3 length is 13 residues. The CDR3 DNA reads as TGTGCCTGGGGACGACAGTTGAACACTGAAGCTTTCTTT. Translated, it gives CAWGRQLNTEAFF.

The gene calls are TRBV19 and TRBJ1-6; 9 nucleotides match TRBD1. The CDR3 has 13 residues. Germline V lookup: CDR1 LNHDA, CDR2 SQIVND (reference sequence). Losses at the gene ends were 10 bases for V and 7 bases for J; bases not matched to a gene: 5. The CDR3 loop is CATKDRGNSPLHF. CDR3 DNA: TGTGCCACCAAGGACAGGGGAAATTCACCCCTCCACTTT. The full variable domain, rest sourced from reference TRBV19 and TRBJ1-6, is DGGITQSPKYLFRKEGQNVTLSCEQNLNHDAMYWYRQDPGQGLRLIYYSQIVNDFQKGDIAEGYSVSREKKESFPLTVTSAQKNPTAFYLCATKDRGNSPLHFGNGTRLTVT.

V usage is TRBV4-3 and J usage is TRBJ2-7; D gene uncertain. Germline V gene sequence: CDR1 LGHNA, CDR2 YSLEER. The V end was cut by 1 base, the J end by 6 bases, with 13 bases between. The CDR3 is 14 amino acids. This chain's CDR3 is CASSQGEGFGEQYF. The CDR3 coding sequence is TGCGCCAGCAGCCAAGGGGAAGGGTTTGGCGAGCAGTACTTC.